This TCR beta chain was obtained from a study of identical twins. TCRdb re-analysed the 5' RACE reads in MiXCR, keeping a single row per CDR3 protein. The sample shows about 520,000 distinct CDR3 sequences, roughly a fifth of them seen only once. Germline CDR1 LGHDT, CDR2 YNNKEL (reference sequence). The CDR3 is 21 residues long. V gave up 2 bases and J gave up 8 bases; unmatched junction bases: 20. These data were likewise used in another study, on T cells expressing NK-cell markers. In that study: Sorted CD3+CD56-NKG2C+, CD3+CD56+NKG2C+ and CD3+CD56+NKG2C- T cells supplied the TCR beta repertoires. Among a handful of donors, these clonotypes also ranked first in the CD3+CD56-NKG2C+ fraction.

The rearrangement links TRBV3-1 to TRBJ2-1, with 14 nucleotides matching TRBD2. Material for sequencing was CD4+ T cells sorted from blood. The clonotype comes from a woman between 18 and 29 years old in good health. The CDR3 region has the DNA TGTGCCAGCAGCCAAAAACCGGGACTAGCGGGGGCTTATCCGGGTCGCGATGAGCAGTTCTTC. Protein product: CASSQKPGLAGAYPGRDEQFF.